This T cell receptor (beta chain) emerged from a study of T cells in Graves' hyperthyroidism and ophthalmopathy. This clonotype was recorded many times. Its specificity is not known. Amplification targeted TCR beta CDR3 regions from RNA transcripts. The HTBI primer set served for first-round RT-PCR of the TCR CDR3. TCRdb fed the multiplex PCR reads into MiXCR, producing one record per CDR3 protein. Of over 350,000 distinct CDR3 sequences in the sample, around an eighth are singletons; the top ten hold around 30%. Findings of the study overall: The blood repertoire included most of the expanded thyroid clonotypes above 0.001.

The receptor comes from a man in his fifties with Graves' ophthalmopathy. Sequencing used blood.

The CDR3 loop reads CAGGASGTDTQYF. CDR3 nucleotides: TGTGCCGGAGGAGCTAGCGGAACAGATACGCAGTATTTT. The rearrangement links TRBV12-3 or TRBV12-4 to TRBJ2-3; 7 bases match TRBD2. This CDR3 is 13 amino acids long. The trim removed 11 bases at V and 3 bases at J, leaving 8 bases unmatched.